Listed below are T cell receptor beta chains from one sample, sequenced in a study of beta chain features in type 1 diabetes. Generated by immunoSEQ multiplex PCR, the TCRdb table keeps only in-frame clones and is missing some. The table shows hundreds of thousands of clones, with 10% to 15% occurring only once. Sequenced input: naive CD4+ T cells from blood. These receptor sequences come from a man aged 18 to 35 with type 1 diabetes. Each CDR3 is given with its conserved first and last residue. D genes are given only for firm matches. Clone sizes are given selectively: once, few, many, or a class where the clone is expanded.

v_call,cdr3_length,d_call,clone_size,j_call,cdr3_nt,cdr3_aa
TRBV28,17,.,.,TRBJ2-3,TGTGCCAGCAGTTTGCCCCATGGGACGCGGGGCCAAGATACGCAGTATTTT,CASSLPHGTRGQDTQYF
TRBV15,15,TRBD1,.,TRBJ2-3,TGTGCCACCAGGTCGACAGGGATGAGAACAGATACGCAGTATTTT,CATRSTGMRTDTQYF
TRBV7-9,14,.,.,TRBJ1-5,TGTGCCAGCAGCTTAGTGGGTAGCAATCAGCCCCAGCATTTT,CASSLVGSNQPQHF
TRBV30,14,.,.,TRBJ1-5,TGTGCCTGGCGAAGGGCTCAAGATAGGCAGCCCCAGCATTTT,CAWRRAQDRQPQHF
TRBV9,13,.,few,TRBJ2-5,TGTGCCAGCAGCGTAGAGGAATGGGAGACCCAGTACTTC,CASSVEEWETQYF
TRBV7-9,14,.,.,TRBJ1-4,TGTGCCAGCTCATTCCGGGACCCTAATGAAAAACTGTTTTTT,CASSFRDPNEKLFF
TRBV11-2,11,.,few,TRBJ2-7,TGTGCCAGCAGCTCCCTTTACGAGCAGTACTTC,CASSSLYEQYF
TRBV19,13,.,.,TRBJ1-4,TGTGCCAGTCATGGGCAGGGATGGGAAAAACTGTTTTTT,CASHGQGWEKLFF
TRBV5-4,16,.,.,TRBJ1-4,TGTGCCAGCAGCTTGGCCCCGGGGGCAGGAGGAGAAAAACTGTTTTTT,CASSLAPGAGGEKLFF
TRBV30,11,TRBD1,.,TRBJ2-3,TGTGCCTGGGGTCCCCGGGACAGGGTTATTTTT,CAWGPRDRVIF
TRBV28,13,.,.,TRBJ1-2,TGTGCCAGCAGCCGGACCTCTTCTCGTGGCTACACCTTC,CASSRTSSRGYTF
TRBV5-1,13,.,.,TRBJ1-1,TGCGCCAGCAGCTTAGAGAGCAGAACTGAAGCTTTCTTT,CASSLESRTEAFF
TRBV27,17,TRBD1,few,TRBJ1-6,TGTGCCAGCAGTCAGGACAGGATCAGCTCCTATAATTCACCCCTCCACTTT,CASSQDRISSYNSPLHF
TRBV19,13,.,.,TRBJ1-1,TGTGCCAGTAGTACAAGGACCGTAACAGAAGCTTTCTTT,CASSTRTVTEAFF
TRBV29-1,13,.,few,TRBJ2-1,TGCAGCGTGAACAGGGACTCCTACAATGAGCAGTTCTTC,CSVNRDSYNEQFF
TRBV5-8,12,.,few,TRBJ2-3,TGTGCCAGCACCTTGGCCACAGATACGCAGTATTTT,CASTLATDTQYF
TRBV14,16,TRBD1,few,TRBJ2-2,TGTGCCAGCAGCCAAGAAGGGGACAGGGTCACCGGGGAGCTGTTTTTT,CASSQEGDRVTGELFF
TRBV7-9,16,TRBD2,.,TRBJ2-1,TGTGCCAGCAGCTTAGCGGGGCCTAGCGGGGAGAATGAGCAGTTCTTC,CASSLAGPSGENEQFF
TRBV5-4,19,TRBD2,few,TRBJ2-1,TGTGCCAGCAGCTTGGCCGGGACTAGCGGGGGGACTTCCTACAATGAGCAGTTCTTC,CASSLAGTSGGTSYNEQFF
TRBV18,16,TRBD2,.,TRBJ2-1,TGTGCCAGCTCCCGCGGGGGACCGCTCTCCTACAATGAGCAGTTCTTC,CASSRGGPLSYNEQFF
TRBV27,14,.,.,TRBJ1-4,TGTGCCAGCAGTTTATTCCCCATAGGGGAAAAACTGTTTTTT,CASSLFPIGEKLFF
TRBV9,16,TRBD2,few,TRBJ2-5,TGTGCCAGCAGCCAAGCGTTGACTAGCGGTTCGGAGACCCAGTACTTC,CASSQALTSGSETQYF
TRBV30,12,.,few,TRBJ1-2,TGTGCCTGGACGCGCGGGGGCTATGGCTACACCTTC,CAWTRGGYGYTF
TRBV5-4,17,.,few,TRBJ1-1,TGTGCCAGCAGCCGAGACCCCTCTAGGGCCACTGGCACTGAAGCTTTCTTT,CASSRDPSRATGTEAFF
TRBV4-1,17,TRBD2,few,TRBJ2-6,TGCGCCAGCAGCCAAGACGGGGGGAGCTCTGGGGCCAACGTCCTGACTTTC,CASSQDGGSSGANVLTF
TRBV5-4,18,TRBD2,few,TRBJ2-3,TGTGCCAGCAGCCCTGCTAGCGGGGGGGCCAGGGGAACAGATACGCAGTATTTT,CASSPASGGARGTDTQYF
TRBV28,15,.,.,TRBJ2-7,TGTGCCAGCAGTTCCGAAGGGACTGGGTTGTACGAGCAGTACTTC,CASSSEGTGLYEQYF
TRBV5-4,15,TRBD1,.,TRBJ2-5,TGTGCCAGCAGCTCGGGTTTGGGACAGCTGGGGACCCAGTACTTC,CASSSGLGQLGTQYF
TRBV10-3,14,.,.,TRBJ2-2,TGTGCCATCAGTGACAGGGGTTCACCCGGGGAGCTGTTTTTT,CAISDRGSPGELFF
TRBV5-1,16,.,.,TRBJ1-1,TGCGCCAGCAGCCTTGTTAATGCAGGTGGGAACACTGAAGCTTTCTTT,CASSLVNAGGNTEAFF
TRBV30,13,TRBD1,few,TRBJ1-3,TGTGCCTGGAGGCTTGGGACAGCGGACACCATATATTTT,CAWRLGTADTIYF
TRBV18,14,.,few,TRBJ2-2,TGTGCCAGCTCACCAGCCGAAGTCGTCGGGGAGCTGTTTTTT,CASSPAEVVGELFF
TRBV7-2,13,.,.,TRBJ1-5,TGTGCCAGCAGCTTATGGGGGGAGGGGCCCCAGCATTTT,CASSLWGEGPQHF
TRBV30,11,.,.,TRBJ2-2,TGTGCCTGGGCAAACACCGGGGAGCTGTTTTTT,CAWANTGELFF
TRBV29-1,13,.,few,TRBJ1-1,TGCAGCGTTGAAGGGCCGCAAGTCCCTGAAGCTTTCTTT,CSVEGPQVPEAFF
TRBV28,15,.,.,TRBJ2-7,TGTGCCAGCAGTTTATTTTCCAGCAGCTCCTACGAGCAGTACTTC,CASSLFSSSSYEQYF
TRBV9,15,.,.,TRBJ1-3,TGTGCCAGCAGCGTAGTGCCTTTCTCTGGAAACACCATATATTTT,CASSVVPFSGNTIYF
TRBV5-5,13,.,.,TRBJ2-1,TGTGCCAGCAGCTTATTCCAGGAGAATGAGCAGTTCTTC,CASSLFQENEQFF
TRBV29-1,14,TRBD1,.,TRBJ1-5,TGCAGCGTCGGGGAACAGGGGGCCTATCAGCCCCAGCATTTT,CSVGEQGAYQPQHF
TRBV2,15,.,few,TRBJ1-5,TGTGCCAGCAGTGATGGCAGCCTTGGGTATCAGCCCCAGCATTTT,CASSDGSLGYQPQHF
TRBV27,13,.,few,TRBJ1-5,TGTGCCAGCAGTTTGGAGAGCAATCAGCCCCAGCATTTT,CASSLESNQPQHF
TRBV2,10,.,few,TRBJ2-7,TGTGCCAGCAGAGGGTACGAGCAGTACTTC,CASRGYEQYF
TRBV7-9,13,.,.,TRBJ2-3,TGTGCCAGCAGCCTATTGCTTACAGATACGCAGTATTTT,CASSLLLTDTQYF
TRBV2,15,TRBD1,.,TRBJ2-3,TGTGCCAGCAGTGCACAGGGGGGATACGCGGAGACGCAGTATTTT,CASSAQGGYAETQYF
TRBV7-9,13,.,.,TRBJ2-3,TGTGCCAGCAGGGCGGGGAGCACAGATACGCAGTATTTT,CASRAGSTDTQYF
TRBV2,12,.,few,TRBJ2-7,TGTGCCAGCAGTTCTTACCGGGACGAGCAGTACTTC,CASSSYRDEQYF
TRBV5-1,15,.,.,TRBJ1-3,TGCGCCAGCAGCTTGACAGGGCTCTCTGGAAACACCATATATTTT,CASSLTGLSGNTIYF
TRBV28,13,.,.,TRBJ1-1,TGTGCCAGCTGGGGACCCTACAACACTGAAGCTTTCTTT,CASWGPYNTEAFF
TRBV7-9,16,.,.,TRBJ1-2,TGTGCCAGCAGCCTCTTAACCTCGGGCGTCGGCTATGGCTACACCTTC,CASSLLTSGVGYGYTF
TRBV5-6,14,.,few,TRBJ1-5,TGTGCCAGCAGCCGGGGGAGGGTTAATCAGCCCCAGCATTTT,CASSRGRVNQPQHF
TRBV10-3,13,.,.,TRBJ1-6,TGTGCCATCAACCCAGGGTATAATTCACCCCTCCACTTT,CAINPGYNSPLHF
TRBV11-3,15,.,few,TRBJ2-7,TGTGCCAGCAGCTTAGATCGGGACGGATTCTACGAGCAGTACTTC,CASSLDRDGFYEQYF
TRBV29-1,15,.,.,TRBJ1-4,TGCAGCGTTGTTGCCCTGGACGCGGGAAACGAAAAACTGTTTTTT,CSVVALDAGNEKLFF
TRBV4-1,14,.,.,TRBJ2-7,TGCGCCAGCAGCGAGTCCCAGCGGGCCTACGAGCAGTACTTC,CASSESQRAYEQYF
TRBV28,15,TRBD1,few,TRBJ2-1,TGTGCCAGCAGGGGGGGACAGGGAGAATACAATGAGCAGTTCTTC,CASRGGQGEYNEQFF